These 23 T cell receptor beta chains were all obtained from the same sample, sequenced in a study of Ad26.COV2.S vaccination and SARS-CoV-2 variants. Only in-frame clones appear in the TCRdb table, and some are missing; sequencing was by immunoSEQ multiplex PCR. The sample carries roughly 390,000 clones, 70% to 90% recorded once. Described treatment: roughly 20 received Ad26.COV2.S at low or high dose, single or two shots; about 5 received placebo; per-sample allocation not given. Sample collection was performed on day 63 after the first vaccine or placebo injection. Sequenced here: peripheral blood, sampled in a trial of Ad26.COV2.S vaccine versus placebo. The receptors here all came from a person aged 18-65 years who received the Ad26.COV2.S COVID-19 vaccine or a placebo.

V gene TRBV4-2 combines with J gene TRBJ2-4, with a weak D call TRBD2 (6 bases). The CDR3 spans 20 residues. The V end lost 4 bases, the J end lost 0 bases, and 25 bases lay between the germline ends. Per the germline V gene, CDR1 is LGHNA and CDR2 is YNFKEQ. In DNA form, the CDR3 reads TGTGCCAGCAGCCCCAAGTGGGAAGCGGGCGGGCTAACAGCCAAAAACATTCAGTACTTC. It encodes CASSPKWEAGGLTAKNIQYF.

This clone has a single count. This chain links TRBV19 with TRBJ2-2; 7 bases map to TRBD1. CDR1 LNHDA and CDR2 SQIVND come from the germline V gene (reference sequence). This CDR3 is 14 amino acids long. V was pared by 7 bases and J by 3 bases, with 5 bases of the junction left unmatched. Written as DNA, the CDR3 is TGTGCCAGTAAAACAGGGGAATACACCGGGGAGCTGTTTTTT. Protein sequence: CASKTGEYTGELFF.

V gene TRBV24-1 combines with J gene TRBJ2-1, with 11 bases identical to TRBD2. The CDR3 sequence is 16 residues long. Germline values: CDR1 KGHDR, CDR2 SFDVKD. Losses at the gene ends were 4 bases for V and 6 bases for J; bases not matched to a gene: 7. CDR3 protein: CATSDTTSGGLNEQFF. The CDR3 DNA is TGTGCCACCAGTGACACCACTAGCGGGGGACTCAATGAGCAGTTCTTC.

This clone was recorded only once. The gene calls are TRBV4-1 and TRBJ1-2, with 10 bases that match TRBD1. Germline V gene data show CDR1 as MGHRA and CDR2 as YSYEKL. With V trimmed by 4 bases and J by 8 bases, 10 bases remained unmatched. The CDR3 spans 15 residues. CDR3 amino acids: CASSLRDRGLDGYTF. The CDR3 bases are TGCGCCAGCAGCCTCCGGGACAGGGGATTGGACGGCTACACCTTC.

The V gene is TRBV10-2, the J gene TRBJ2-1; D is unclear. V dropped 3 bases and J dropped 8 bases, with 5 bases sitting between them. The CDR3 consists of 11 residues. CDR1 WSHSY and CDR2 SAAADI come from the germline V gene. CDR3 sequence (DNA): TGCGCCAGCAGTGATGTCCATGAGCAGTTCTTC. Its protein product is CASSDVHEQFF.

The chain combines TRBV25-1 with TRBJ1-2; D might be TRBD1 (5 bases). The CDR3 loop spans 15 amino acids. Trimming left V 2 bases short and J 6 bases short, with 16 bases between. CDR1 and CDR2 (germline): MGHDK, SYGVNS. This chain's CDR3 is CASSERRGREDGYTF. CDR3 DNA sequence: TGTGCCAGCAGTGAAAGACGGGGCAGGGAGGATGGCTACACCTTC.

This clone appeared once. The rearrangement links TRBV3-1 (or the pseudogene TRBV3-2) to TRBJ2-7, with TRBD2 matching 7 bases. From germline, CDR1 is LGHDT and CDR2 YNNKEL (reference sequence). The V and J ends lost 6 bases and 3 bases, in that order; junction bases with no gene match: 5. The CDR3 spans 13 residues. Here the CDR3 DNA reads TGTGCCAGCAGTGGACTAGTAGGCTACGAGCAGTACTTC. Translation: CASSGLVGYEQYF.

The chain recombines TRBV19 with TRBJ2-7; the match to TRBD1 covers 8 bases. The V gene end was trimmed by 4 bases and the J gene end by 5 bases; junction bases not matched to a gene: 10. The CDR3 is 15 residues long. Looked up from germline, CDR1 is LNHDA and CDR2 is SQIVND (reference sequence). The CDR3 reads CASSNLGDRPNEQYF. For the CDR3, the DNA is TGTGCCAGTAGTAACTTGGGGGACAGGCCCAACGAGCAGTACTTC. Full variable domain (remainder filled in from reference TRBV19 and TRBJ2-7): DGGITQSPKYLFRKEGQNVTLSCEQNLNHDAMYWYRQDPGQGLRLIYYSQIVNDFQKGDIAEGYSVSREKKESFPLTVTSAQKNPTAFYLCASSNLGDRPNEQYFGPGTRLTVT.

This sequence joins TRBV12-3 or TRBV12-4 and TRBJ2-3; unclear D gene. There are 13 residues in the CDR3. Between the trimmed V and J ends, which lost 0 bases and 5 bases, there was a span of 6 bases. CDR3: CASSLARLDTQYF. The CDR3 nucleotides read TGTGCCAGCAGTTTAGCTCGCTTAGATACGCAGTATTTT.

The chain recombines TRBV6-5 with TRBJ1-1, with a tentative D call TRBD1 (5 bases). The CDR3 totals 15 residues. In germline, CDR1 is MNHEY, CDR2 SVGAGI. V was shortened by 2 bases and J by 1 base, with 11 bases between the two germline ends. CDR3 amino acids: CASSYAGHPNTEAFF. As DNA, the CDR3 is TGTGCCAGCAGTTACGCCGGACACCCGAACACTGAAGCTTTCTTT.

This chain joins TRBV7-9 and TRBJ2-3; no clear D. This CDR3 has 12 amino acids. Trimming removed 5 bases from V and 0 bases from J, with 3 bases in between. CDR1 is SEHNR and CDR2 is FQNEAQ in the germline V gene (reference sequence). Here the CDR3 DNA reads TGTGCCAGCAGCCCCAGCACAGATACGCAGTATTTT. This sequence encodes CASSPSTDTQYF.

The gene calls are TRBV4-3 and TRBJ1-6, with unresolved D. Germline lookup yields CDR1 LGHNA and CDR2 YSLEER. V was pared by 0 bases and J by 10 bases, with 7 bases between. The CDR3 totals 13 residues. CDR3 region: CASSQDGRSPLHF. The CDR3, as DNA: TGCGCCAGCAGCCAAGATGGGCGATCACCCCTCCACTTT.

The chain employs TRBV2 and TRBJ2-3; the D gene is possibly TRBD1 (6 bases). V lost 4 bases and J 1 base, leaving 12 bases between the germline ends. Germline V lookup: CDR1 SNHLY, CDR2 FYNNEI. The CDR3 totals 15 residues. CDR3 in DNA: TGTGCCAGCAGTGTTACCGACAGGCGCACAGATACGCAGTATTTT. It is translated as CASSVTDRRTDTQYF.

The rearrangement joins TRBV6-5 to TRBJ1-2; TRBD1 might be the D (5 bases). The V gene's germline CDR1 is MNHEY and CDR2 SVGAGI. The CDR3 is 13 residues long. V shed 6 bases and J shed 6 bases, with 14 bases lying between them. This CDR3 reads CASRRGETHGYTF. CDR3 DNA: TGTGCCAGCAGACGGGGGGAAACTCATGGCTACACCTTC.

This chain uses TRBV7-2 with TRBJ2-7; possibly TRBD1 for D (6 bases). Trimming left V 3 bases short and J 1 base short, with 10 bases between. The V gene's germline CDR1 is SGHTA and CDR2 FQGNSA. The CDR3 is made up of 14 amino acids. CDR3 residues: CASSFGGPSYEQYF. Written as DNA, the CDR3 is TGTGCCAGCAGCTTTGGGGGCCCTTCCTACGAGCAGTACTTC. The full variable domain, completed using reference TRBV7-2 and TRBJ2-7, is GAGVSQSPSNKVTEKGKDVELRCDPISGHTALYWYRQSLGQGLEFLIYFQGNSAPDKSGLPSDRFSAERTGGSVSTLTIQRTQQEDSAVYLCASSFGGPSYEQYFGPGTRLTVT.

V usage is TRBV5-4 and J usage is TRBJ1-1; D call uncertain. From germline, CDR1 is SGHNT and CDR2 YYREEE (reference sequence). Trimming removed 2 bases from V and 1 base from J, with 6 bases in between. The CDR3 is made up of 13 amino acids. The CDR3 nucleotides are TGTGCCAGCAGCTTTCCAGCGAACACTGAAGCTTTCTTT. Its translation: CASSFPANTEAFF.

The sample holds one count of this clone. The chain is built from TRBV7-9 and TRBJ1-1, with 7 positions matching TRBD1. The germline gives CDR1 SEHNR, CDR2 FQNEAQ (reference sequence). This CDR3 comprises 14 residues. Losses at the gene ends were 5 bases for V and 1 base for J; bases not matched to a gene: 4. Here the CDR3 DNA reads TGTGCCAGCAGCCGAGACAGGGCGAACACTGAAGCTTTCTTT. Protein product: CASSRDRANTEAFF.

The V call is TRBV6-5, the J call TRBJ2-7; the match to TRBD1 covers 7 bases. The trim removed 6 bases at V and 9 bases at J, leaving 11 bases unmatched. Germline CDR1 and CDR2: MNHEY and SVGAGI. This CDR3 is built from 13 residues. In DNA form, the CDR3 reads TGTGCCAGCAGCCCGAGCCGACAGGGTCTGCAGTACTTC. The encoded protein is CASSPSRQGLQYF.

V usage is TRBV25-1 and J usage is TRBJ2-7, with TRBD2 matching over 11 bases. The CDR3 covers 13 residues. CDR1 and CDR2 from the germline V gene are MGHDK and SYGVNS. Trimming cost V 10 bases and J 2 bases; bases outside gene matches: 4. CDR3 residues: CATGLAGTYEQYF. CDR3 sequence (DNA): TGTGCCACCGGACTAGCGGGTACCTACGAGCAGTACTTC.

This clone has only one observation. The rearrangement links TRBV24-1 to TRBJ2-2; 9 bases are a match to TRBD2. This CDR3 contains 16 residues. Germline V gene lookup returns CDR1 KGHDR and CDR2 SFDVKD. Trimming cost V 5 bases and J 2 bases; bases outside gene matches: 5. CDR3 region: CATSVVGTSNTGELFF. The CDR3 DNA reads TGTGCCACCAGTGTCGTAGGGACTAGCAACACCGGGGAGCTGTTTTTT.

The CDR3 reads CASRLDRGYGYTF. The CDR3 DNA sequence: TGTGCCAGCAGGCTAGACAGGGGATATGGCTACACCTTC. This chain connects TRBV6-7 to TRBJ1-2, with 8 bases aligning to TRBD1. TRBV6-7 is identified as an open reading frame with a role that is uncertain. The CDR3 has 13 residues. V was pared by 6 bases and J by 5 bases, with 5 bases of the junction left unmatched.

This chain joins TRBV6-5 and TRBJ1-6; D not resolved. Germline CDR1 MNHEY, CDR2 SVGAGI. This CDR3 is 15 amino acids long. V lost 0 bases and J 11 bases, leaving 14 bases between the germline ends. The CDR3 DNA reads as TGTGCCAGCAGTTACTCAGGGAAGGGTAGGACACCCCTCCACTTT. Its protein is CASSYSGKGRTPLHF.

The J gene is TRBJ2-7, the V gene TRBV6-5, with D possibly being TRBD1 or TRBD2 (5 bases each). Germline CDR1 and CDR2: MNHEY and SVGAGI. With 3 bases removed from V and 6 bases from J, the gap between germline ends came to 18 bases. There are 15 residues in the CDR3. CDR3 sequence reads: CASSYAGTGRGEQYF. The CDR3 DNA reads TGTGCCAGCAGTTATGCCGGGACCGGACGGGGCGAGCAGTACTTC.